Listed below are T cell receptor beta chains from one sample, sequenced in a study of blood T cell repertoires in COVID-19. Generated by immunoSEQ multiplex PCR, the TCRdb table keeps only in-frame clones and is missing some. The sample gives over 140,000 clones, about three quarters of which show up once; approximately 4.5% is in the top ten. The sequenced sample consisted of peripheral blood. The origin of the receptors is a woman of 80 years or more with active or convalescent COVID-19. Each CDR3 is given with its conserved first and last residue. The D gene is left open where the match is weak. A row's size may be missing; if present it is once, few, many or a size class.

.	TRBV3-1/TRBV3-2	TRBJ1-1	12	.	CAREQTGTEAFF	TGTGCCAGGGAACAGACGGGGACTGAAGCTTTCTTT
.	TRBV7-2	TRBJ2-1	16	.	CASSLWGPNIYNEQFF	TGTGCCAGCAGCTTATGGGGGCCAAACATCTACAATGAGCAGTTCTTC
.	TRBV7-9	TRBJ1-5	16	TRBD1	CASSLRTGTNNQPQHF	TGTGCCAGCAGCCTCCGGACAGGGACTAACAATCAGCCCCAGCATTTT
.	TRBV2	TRBJ2-5	15	TRBD1	CASTADQGAGETQYF	TGTGCCAGCACTGCTGATCAGGGGGCGGGGGAGACCCAGTACTTC
.	TRBV18	TRBJ2-1	13	TRBD1	CASSSSGGNEQFF	TGTGCCAGCTCATCGTCAGGGGGCAATGAGCAGTTCTTC
.	TRBV4-1	TRBJ1-5	16	.	CASSQEFGRVDQPQHF	TGCGCCAGCAGCCAAGAATTTGGCAGGGTCGATCAGCCCCAGCATTTT
few	TRBV27	TRBJ2-1	16	TRBD2	CASSQIAGGHNNEQFF	TGTGCCAGCAGCCAGATAGCGGGGGGACACAACAATGAGCAGTTCTTC
.	TRBV7-2	TRBJ2-3	14	.	CASSSRGSTDTQYF	TGTGCCAGCAGCTCCCGGGGGAGCACAGATACGCAGTATTTT
.	TRBV28	TRBJ2-3	15	TRBD1	CASSQMGQGADTQYF	TGTGCCAGCAGCCAAATGGGACAGGGGGCAGATACGCAGTATTTT
.	TRBV5-1	TRBJ1-1	13	TRBD1	CASSFTGVPEAFF	TGCGCCAGCAGCTTTACAGGGGTTCCTGAAGCTTTCTTT
.	TRBV28	TRBJ1-3	18	.	CASSLTLWRALSGNTIYF	TGTGCCAGCAGCCTTACCCTTTGGAGGGCCCTCTCTGGAAACACCATATATTTT
.	TRBV1	TRBJ2-5	18	.	CTSSQDRTSGGQGETQYF	TGCACCAGCAGCCAAGATCGGACTAGCGGGGGGCAAGGGGAGACCCAGTACTTC
.	TRBV4-3	TRBJ1-2	15	.	CASSQDPRTNYGYTF	TGCGCCAGCAGCCAAGATCCCAGGACTAACTATGGCTACACCTTC
.	TRBV2	TRBJ1-1	14	.	CASSTVTANTEAFF	TGTGCCAGCAGTACGGTGACAGCGAACACTGAAGCTTTCTTT
.	TRBV20-1	TRBJ2-7	10	.	CSALAYEQYF	TGCAGTGCCCTCGCCTACGAGCAGTACTTC
.	TRBV6-5	TRBJ2-2	16	.	CASSSPTGANTGELFF	TGTGCCAGCAGTTCCCCGACTGGCGCGAACACCGGGGAGCTGTTTTTT
.	TRBV2	TRBJ1-5	14	TRBD1	CASRPGQPNQPQHF	TGTGCCAGCAGGCCGGGACAGCCTAATCAGCCCCAGCATTTT
.	TRBV3-1/TRBV3-2	TRBJ2-3	14	TRBD2	CASSQRGGPDTQYF	TGTGCCAGCAGCCAGCGGGGGGGCCCAGATACGCAGTATTTT
many	TRBV7-2	TRBJ1-1	15	.	CASSPVVLGANEAFF	TGTGCCAGCAGCCCGGTGGTATTGGGGGCGAATGAAGCTTTCTTT
few	TRBV5-1	TRBJ1-6	18	.	CASSLGGDPSSYNSPLHF	TGCGCCAGCAGCCTCGGCGGGGATCCGAGCTCCTATAATTCACCCCTCCACTTT
.	TRBV4-1	TRBJ2-7	15	TRBD1	CASSQGTGAYYEQYF	TGCGCCAGCAGCCAAGGGACAGGTGCATACTACGAGCAGTACTTC
.	TRBV6-5	TRBJ1-2	14	TRBD1	CASPRDRGIYGYTF	TGTGCCAGCCCCCGGGACAGGGGGATCTATGGCTACACCTTC
.	TRBV7-9	TRBJ2-5	16	.	CASSLVRGYAEETQYF	TGTGCCAGCAGCTTAGTTCGCGGGTACGCTGAGGAGACCCAGTACTTC
.	TRBV23-1	TRBJ2-7	16	TRBD1	CASSRSNQTGYYEQYF	TGCGCCAGCAGTCGGTCCAACCAGACAGGGTACTACGAGCAGTACTTC
.	TRBV6-5	TRBJ1-1	16	.	CASSYSRTELNTEAFF	TGTGCCAGCAGTTACTCCCGGACAGAATTGAACACTGAAGCTTTCTTT
.	TRBV7-2	TRBJ2-5	15	TRBD2	CASSISGGWGETQYF	TGTGCCAGCAGCATCAGCGGGGGATGGGGAGAGACCCAGTACTTC
.	TRBV25-1	TRBJ1-2	14	.	CASREAGDLFGYTF	TGTGCCAGCAGAGAAGCAGGGGATCTTTTCGGCTACACCTTC
.	TRBV19	TRBJ1-5	19	TRBD1	CASSIRERWSQGATQPQHF	TGTGCCAGTAGTATACGCGAGAGATGGAGTCAGGGGGCCACTCAGCCCCAGCATTTT
.	TRBV15	TRBJ1-6	17	.	CATSRDFGPGRYSPLHF	TGTGCCACCAGCAGAGATTTTGGTCCAGGGCGTTATTCACCCCTCCACTTT
.	TRBV23-1	TRBJ2-2	14	.	CASKSRGWTGELFF	TGCGCCAGCAAATCTAGGGGGTGGACCGGGGAGCTGTTTTTT
.	TRBV7-2	TRBJ2-1	17	.	CASSPSGTGGDRNEQFF	TGTGCCAGCAGCCCTAGCGGTACCGGAGGGGACAGGAATGAGCAGTTCTTC
.	TRBV12-3/TRBV12-4	TRBJ1-3	11	.	CASSPRDTIYF	TGTGCCAGCAGTCCGCGGGACACCATATATTTT
.	TRBV2	TRBJ2-2	14	TRBD1	CASRDRGYSGELFF	TGTGCCAGCAGGGACAGGGGGTATAGCGGGGAGCTGTTTTTT
.	TRBV10-3	TRBJ1-2	15	TRBD1	CAISSTGTGGYGYTF	TGTGCCATCTCAAGCACCGGGACAGGGGGCTATGGCTACACCTTC
few	TRBV6-2/TRBV6-3	TRBJ1-6	15	.	CASSPETFGGSPLHF	TGTGCCAGCAGTCCGGAAACATTTGGAGGTTCACCCCTCCACTTT
.	TRBV7-3	TRBJ2-5	15	.	CASSLPLRGGETQYF	TGTGCCAGCAGCTTACCCCTGAGGGGGGGGGAGACCCAGTACTTC
once	TRBV15	TRBJ1-2	13	.	CATSRVQGGGYTF	TGTGCCACCAGCAGAGTACAGGGTGGTGGCTACACCTTC
once	TRBV11-2	TRBJ2-3	14	TRBD1	CASRTGQGAHTQYF	TGTGCCAGCAGGACCGGACAGGGGGCGCATACGCAGTATTTT
.	TRBV5-1	TRBJ1-1	17	TRBD1	CASSLSDNRGGNTEAFF	TGCGCCAGCAGCTTGTCGGATAACAGGGGCGGGAACACTGAAGCTTTCTTT
.	TRBV28	TRBJ2-7	12	.	CASSQSNYEQYF	TGTGCCAGCAGCCAATCCAATTACGAGCAGTACTTC
.	TRBV5-5	TRBJ1-2	14	TRBD1	CASSLGDRAYGYTF	TGTGCCAGCAGCTTAGGGGACAGGGCGTATGGCTACACCTTC
.	TRBV20-1	TRBJ2-5	14	.	CSASRVAGSETQYF	TGCAGTGCTAGTAGGGTGGCGGGGTCAGAGACCCAGTACTTC